This T cell receptor beta chain was found in a study of T cell therapy after organ transplantation. Overall study: Across 2 to 6 intravenous infusions, patients got a median of 1.92 x 10^8 CMV-specific T cells.

The CDR3 is 16 residues long. Germline assignment: CDR1 SEHNR and CDR2 FQNEAQ (reference sequence). V lost 5 bases to trimming and J lost 4 bases, with 18 bases between them. In the case of this clone: Its antigen is still unknown.

Study-level points and caveats: In nonresponders, reduced coverage from low CD8+ yield may limit detected expansions. In nonresponders, large pretherapy expansions changed minimally after therapy.

Time point: 4-8 weeks after completion of therapy. Here immunoSEQ multiplex PCR was the method, and the copy in TCRdb shows in-frame clones only, minus some. The sample contains about 19,000 clones, around 80% of which appear only once. The rearrangement joins TRBV7-9 to TRBJ1-3; maybe TRBD1 (6 bases). This TCR was recovered from a human patient who had received a solid organ transplant and had CMV disease. Some T cells here may be from the graft donor. The starting material was CD8+ T cells from blood, obtained after autologous CMV-specific T cell therapy. The CDR3 here is CASSPRPDRTGNTIYF. The CDR3 DNA sequence: TGTGCCAGCAGCCCGCGCCCAGACAGGACCGGAAACACCATATATTTT.